This T cell receptor beta chain was found in a study of blood T cell repertoires in COVID-19. Study context: COVID-19 samples from acute and convalescent phases originated in the United States, Italy and Spain.

The table came from immunoSEQ multiplex PCR; TCRdb's copy has only in-frame clones and leaves some out. The repertoire includes over 200,000 clones, around 90% of them detected once, and 1.5% sits in the top ten. Germline V lookup: CDR1 LNHDA, CDR2 SQIVND (reference sequence). The CDR3 totals 15 residues. V lost 5 bases and J lost 0, with 8 bases in between. This clone was recorded a few times. Input material: peripheral blood. The clonotype originates from a man aged 18-30 years with active or convalescent COVID-19. The chain is built from TRBV19 and TRBJ2-6; D gene uncertain. CDR3 residues: CASSFTSSGANVLTF. Here the CDR3 DNA reads TGTGCCAGTAGTTTTACGAGCTCTGGGGCCAACGTCCTGACTTTC.